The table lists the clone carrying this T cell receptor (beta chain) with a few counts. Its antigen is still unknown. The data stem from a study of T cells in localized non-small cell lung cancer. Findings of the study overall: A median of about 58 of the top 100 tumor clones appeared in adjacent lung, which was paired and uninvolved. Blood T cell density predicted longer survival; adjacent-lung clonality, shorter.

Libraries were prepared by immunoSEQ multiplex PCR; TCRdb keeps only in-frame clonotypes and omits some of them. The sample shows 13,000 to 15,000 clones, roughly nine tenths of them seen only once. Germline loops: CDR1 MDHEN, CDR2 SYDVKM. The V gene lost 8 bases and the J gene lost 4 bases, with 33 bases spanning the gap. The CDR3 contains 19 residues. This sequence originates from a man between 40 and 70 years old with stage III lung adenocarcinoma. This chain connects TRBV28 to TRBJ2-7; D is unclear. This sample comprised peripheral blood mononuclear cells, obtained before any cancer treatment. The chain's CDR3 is CASVPPPVRAGPSPYEQYF. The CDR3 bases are TGTGCCAGCGTTCCCCCTCCGGTCCGGGCCGGGCCCTCACCTTACGAGCAGTACTTC.